The 27 T cell receptor beta chains below were found in one sample sequenced in a study of blood T cell repertoires in COVID-19. TCRdb keeps only in-frame clones here, not all; method: immunoSEQ multiplex PCR. Seen here are 200,000 to 250,000 clones, about 89% observed once, and the top ten hold roughly 4%. Material for sequencing was PBMCs or T cells enriched from blood (not recorded which). Every receptor here comes from a woman aged 25 to 39 who had recovered from COVID-19.

The CDR3 here is CATNPQTATNEKLFF. The CDR3 nucleotides are TGTGCCACCAATCCCCAGACTGCAACTAATGAAAAACTGTTTTTT. The rearrangement links TRBV15 to TRBJ1-4, with unresolved D. This CDR3 spans 15 amino acids. Trimming took off 7 bases at V and 0 bases at J, with 12 bases between the two ends. The germline V gene has CDR1 LNHNV and CDR2 YYDKDF (reference sequence).

The chain has TRBV7-8 and TRBJ2-1; perhaps TRBD1 as D (6 bases). V was pared by 2 bases and J by 1 base, with 9 bases between. Germline CDR1 SGHVS, CDR2 FQNEAQ. This CDR3 is 15 amino acids long. CDR3: CASSLFGQSYNEQFF. The CDR3 DNA follows: TGTGCCAGCAGCTTATTCGGACAGTCCTACAATGAGCAGTTCTTC.

This clone appeared once. The chain links TRBV19 to TRBJ2-1; 13 bases line up with TRBD2. J gave up 1 base and V 7 bases, and 16 bases lay outside the gene matches. The germline gives CDR1 LNHDA, CDR2 SQIVND (reference sequence). The CDR3 loop spans 20 amino acids. CDR3 nucleotides: TGTGCCAGTACCCTACAAGCCGGGACTAGCGGGATCGGGTCCTACAATGAGCAGTTCTTC. This codes for CASTLQAGTSGIGSYNEQFF.

This clone is a singleton in its sample. The genes are TRBV10-3 and TRBJ1-1; TRBD1 matches at 8 bases. This CDR3 is built from 14 residues. The V segment lost 1 base and the J segment 9 bases; nucleotides outside the gene matches: 7. Germline CDR1 ENHRY, CDR2 SYGVKD. CDR3 nucleotides: TGTGCCATCAGTGAGTTCGGGGACAGGACAAAAGCTTTCTTT. Translation gives CAISEFGDRTKAFF.

The V call is TRBV7-2, the J call TRBJ2-3; the match to TRBD1 covers 9 bases. CDR3 length: 15 residues. The V and J ends lost 5 bases and 2 bases, in that order; junction bases with no gene match: 5. Germline CDR1 reads SGHTA; CDR2 reads FQGNSA. Here the CDR3 reads CASSRGQGLTDTQYF. For the CDR3, the DNA is TGTGCCAGCAGCCGGGGACAGGGCCTCACAGATACGCAGTATTTT.

The chain joins TRBV27 to TRBJ2-2, with 11 bases identical to TRBD2. Germline V gives CDR1 MNHEY, CDR2 SMNVEV (reference sequence). V lost 3 bases and J lost 5; bases outside the gene matches: 5. CDR3 length: 16 residues. As DNA, the CDR3 is TGTGCCAGCAGTTTTGTAGCGGGAGGGCCAACCGGGGAGCTGTTTTTT. It translates to CASSFVAGGPTGELFF.

The chain's CDR3 is CASSLVAGGSFYNEQFF. The DNA of the CDR3 is TGTGCCAGCAGCTTAGTCGCGGGAGGGTCCTTCTACAATGAGCAGTTCTTC. The chain employs TRBV7-9 and TRBJ2-1, with TRBD2 matching over 9 bases. V shed 1 base, J shed 3 bases, and the junction held 7 bases outside the gene matches. The CDR3 totals 17 residues. Germline V gene sequence: CDR1 SEHNR, CDR2 FQNEAQ (reference sequence). Looking up the rest from reference TRBV7-9 and TRBJ2-1 gives the full variable domain: DTGVSQNPRHKITKRGQNVTFRCDPISEHNRLYWYRQTLGQGPEFLTYFQNEAQLEKSRLLSDRFSAERPKGSFSTLEIQRTEQGDSAMYLCASSLVAGGSFYNEQFFGPGTRLTVL.

The DNA of the CDR3 is TGTGCCAGCAGCTCAGGCGGACAGGGGTATGGCTACACCTTC. It is translated as CASSSGGQGYGYTF. The J gene is TRBJ1-2, the V gene TRBV7-2; 9 nucleotides line up with TRBD1. CDR1 and CDR2 (germline): SGHTA, FQGNSA. The V and J ends lost 4 bases and 5 bases, in that order; junction bases with no gene match: 5. The CDR3 has 14 residues.

The sample holds one count of this clone. The J gene is TRBJ1-1, the V gene TRBV7-9; no firm D call. Trimming left V 5 bases short and J 2 bases short, with 9 bases between. The CDR3 is 13 residues long. In germline, CDR1 is SEHNR, CDR2 FQNEAQ (reference sequence). CDR3 amino acids: CASSRELNTEAFF. The DNA of the CDR3 is TGTGCCAGCAGCCGAGAGCTAAACACTGAAGCTTTCTTT. The full variable domain, its missing parts supplied by reference TRBV7-9 and TRBJ1-1, is DTGVSQNPRHKITKRGQNVTFRCDPISEHNRLYWYRQTLGQGPEFLTYFQNEAQLEKSRLLSDRFSAERPKGSFSTLEIQRTEQGDSAMYLCASSRELNTEAFFGQGTRLTVV.

This chain links TRBV29-1 with TRBJ1-2; 7 nucleotides align to TRBD1. Germline CDR1 SQVTM, CDR2 ANQGSEA. The CDR3 runs 12 residues. V lost 4 bases and J lost 8; bases outside the gene matches: 7. CDR3 sequence reads: CSVGGTVMGYTF. CDR3 DNA sequence: TGCAGCGTTGGCGGGACAGTGATGGGCTACACCTTC.

The chain uses TRBV10-1 and TRBJ2-7; 9 nucleotides match TRBD2. CDR1 and CDR2 from the germline V gene are WNHNN and SYGVQD (reference sequence). The CDR3 loop spans 15 amino acids. V lost 9 bases, J lost 2 bases, and 11 bases stayed unmatched. The CDR3: CARRGKREVPYEQYF. The CDR3 bases are TGCGCCAGACGAGGGAAGCGGGAGGTTCCCTACGAGCAGTACTTC.

This clone was picked up one time. V is TRBV7-2 and J is TRBJ1-2; weak D call: TRBD1 (6 bases). V was pared by 1 base and J by 2 bases, with 11 bases between. This CDR3 comprises 15 residues. Germline lookup yields CDR1 SGHTA and CDR2 FQGNSA. The CDR3 here is CASSLGWGLNYGYTF. The CDR3 region has the DNA TGTGCCAGCAGCTTAGGGTGGGGGCTCAACTATGGCTACACCTTC.

This clone appeared once. The chain combines TRBV11-3 with TRBJ2-7, with 9 nucleotides matching TRBD2. The CDR3 totals 14 residues. Germline V gene data show CDR1 as SGHNT and CDR2 as YENEEA. V trimming: 5 bases; J trimming: 0 bases; junction bases outside the gene matches: 2. The DNA for the CDR3 is TGTGCCAGCAGCGGTAGCGGGAGCTCCTACGAGCAGTACTTC. As protein: CASSGSGSSYEQYF.

The gene calls are TRBV7-9 and TRBJ1-1, with D tentatively TRBD1 (5 bases). V lost 5 bases and J 4 bases, leaving 8 bases between the germline ends. The CDR3 length is 12 residues. Germline CDR1 is SEHNR and CDR2 is FQNEAQ (reference sequence). The CDR3, as DNA: TGTGCCAGCAGCCCTAGGGGCACTGAAGCTTTCTTT. It yields the protein CASSPRGTEAFF.

This rearrangement joins TRBV15 to TRBJ1-6, with 7 bases that match TRBD1. The trim removed 8 bases at V and 2 bases at J, leaving 6 bases unmatched. The CDR3 spans 15 residues. Germline CDR1 reads LNHNV; CDR2 reads YYDKDF (reference sequence). The CDR3: CATATGLPYNSPLHF. The DNA for the CDR3 is TGTGCCACCGCGACAGGGTTACCCTATAATTCACCCCTCCACTTT.

The chain joins TRBV27 to TRBJ1-5, with TRBD1 identical over 9 bases. This CDR3 region has 16 residues. Unmatched junction bases numbered 2, after V lost 0 bases and J lost 2 bases. Per germline, CDR1 MNHEY and CDR2 SMNVEV (reference sequence). Here the CDR3 reads CASSLSRTGGNQPQHF. CDR3 bases: TGTGCCAGCAGTTTATCCAGGACAGGGGGCAATCAGCCCCAGCATTTT.

The genes are TRBV7-8 and TRBJ2-7; D possibly corresponds to TRBD1 (6 bases). Germline lookup yields CDR1 SGHVS and CDR2 FQNEAQ. Trimming took off 5 bases at V and 2 bases at J, with 13 bases between the two ends. The CDR3 totals 14 residues. In DNA form, the CDR3 reads TGTGCCAGCAGCCCCGGGACACTCACCTACGAGCAGTACTTC. Translated, it gives CASSPGTLTYEQYF.

This chain connects TRBV27 to TRBJ1-6; 7 nucleotides agree with TRBD1. V was clipped by 3 bases and J by 7 bases; unmatched bases: 6. CDR3 length equals 15 residues. Germline values: CDR1 MNHEY, CDR2 SMNVEV (reference sequence). The CDR3 loop reads CASSFNRGGNSPLHF. The DNA of the CDR3 is TGTGCCAGCAGTTTCAACAGGGGCGGAAATTCACCCCTCCACTTT.

The V call is TRBV7-2, the J call TRBJ1-1; maybe TRBD1 (6 bases). The V end lost 8 bases, the J end lost 0 bases, and 13 bases lay between the germline ends. CDR1 and CDR2 from the germline V gene are SGHTA and FQGNSA. The CDR3 sequence is 14 residues long. The CDR3: CASATGQLNTEAFF. Written as DNA, the CDR3 is TGTGCCAGCGCGACAGGACAGCTGAACACTGAAGCTTTCTTT. Looking up the rest from reference TRBV7-2 and TRBJ1-1 gives the full variable domain: GAGVSQSPSNKVTEKGKDVELRCDPISGHTALYWYRQSLGQGLEFLIYFQGNSAPDKSGLPSDRFSAERTGGSVSTLTIQRTQQEDSAVYLCASATGQLNTEAFFGQGTRLTVV.

V gene TRBV7-2 combines with J gene TRBJ2-3; D is possibly TRBD1 (6 bases). CDR1 and CDR2 (germline): SGHTA, FQGNSA. The CDR3 loop spans 17 amino acids. Trimming stripped 5 bases from V and 5 bases from J, with 23 bases between. The CDR3 nucleotides read TGTGCCAGCAGCCGCGAAGCCCCAGGGGTTGAAGGAGATACGCAGTATTTT. Translated: CASSREAPGVEGDTQYF. The full variable domain, completed using reference TRBV7-2 and TRBJ2-3, is GAGVSQSPSNKVTEKGKDVELRCDPISGHTALYWYRQSLGQGLEFLIYFQGNSAPDKSGLPSDRFSAERTGGSVSTLTIQRTQQEDSAVYLCASSREAPGVEGDTQYFGPGTRLTVL.

The CDR3 here is CAWSWASGAAEQYF. The CDR3 region has the DNA TGTGCCTGGAGTTGGGCTAGCGGGGCCGCGGAGCAGTACTTC. The chain is built from TRBV30 and TRBJ2-7, with TRBD2 matching 9 bases. The CDR3 sequence is 14 residues long. V shed 2 bases and J 7 bases; nucleotides not matched to a gene: 9. The germline CDR1 and CDR2 sequences are GTSNPN and SVGIG (reference sequence). The full variable domain, rest sourced from reference TRBV30 and TRBJ2-7, is SQTIHQWPATLVQPVGSPLSLECTVEGTSNPNLYWYRQAAGRGLQLLFYSVGIGQISSEVPQNLSASRPQDRQFILSSKKLLLSDSGFYLCAWSWASGAAEQYFGPGTRLTVT.

The V gene is TRBV19, the J gene TRBJ1-1; no reliable D call. The CDR3 loop spans 16 amino acids. CDR1 is LNHDA, CDR2 SQIVND, per germline (reference sequence). V dropped 6 bases and J dropped 6 bases, with 23 bases sitting between them. CDR3 in amino acids: CASSLVGGLSGAEAFF. The CDR3 nucleotides are TGTGCCAGTAGCCTAGTGGGAGGACTGAGTGGAGCTGAAGCTTTCTTT. Supplemented by reference TRBV19 and TRBJ1-1, the full variable domain reads DGGITQSPKYLFRKEGQNVTLSCEQNLNHDAMYWYRQDPGQGLRLIYYSQIVNDFQKGDIAEGYSVSREKKESFPLTVTSAQKNPTAFYLCASSLVGGLSGAEAFFGQGTRLTVV.

On this clone: The same CDR3 arises from other DNA sequences in this sample as well. J is TRBJ1-1 and V is TRBV6-2 or TRBV6-3, with TRBD1 matching 7 bases. Looked up from germline, CDR1 is MNHEY and CDR2 is SVGEGT. Unmatched junction bases numbered 0, after V lost 4 bases and J lost 1 base. The CDR3 totals 13 residues. CDR3 sequence (DNA): TGTGCCAGCAGTTGGACAGGGAACACTGAAGCTTTCTTT. This sequence encodes CASSWTGNTEAFF.

The J gene is TRBJ2-3, the V gene TRBV19, with 7 nucleotides matching TRBD2. Germline-derived CDR1 and CDR2 are LNHDA and SQIVND (reference sequence). This CDR3 region has 13 residues. The V and J ends lost 7 bases and 6 bases, in that order; junction bases with no gene match: 7. The CDR3 DNA is TGTGCCAGTAAAGAGCGGGGAGAGGATACGCAGTATTTT. Its translation is CASKERGEDTQYF. The full variable domain, rest sourced from reference TRBV19 and TRBJ2-3, is DGGITQSPKYLFRKEGQNVTLSCEQNLNHDAMYWYRQDPGQGLRLIYYSQIVNDFQKGDIAEGYSVSREKKESFPLTVTSAQKNPTAFYLCASKERGEDTQYFGPGTRLTVL.

This chain joins TRBV7-9 and TRBJ2-5; D is unclear. CDR3 size: 14 residues. The germline CDR1 and CDR2 sequences are SEHNR and FQNEAQ (reference sequence). The V end lost 5 bases, the J end lost 5 bases, and 15 bases lay between the germline ends. CDR3 DNA: TGTGCCAGCAGCCTGAGTCCGGTAGTGGAGACCCAGTACTTC. Protein: CASSLSPVVETQYF. Using reference TRBV7-9 and TRBJ2-5 for the parts outside the CDR3, the full variable domain is DTGVSQNPRHKITKRGQNVTFRCDPISEHNRLYWYRQTLGQGPEFLTYFQNEAQLEKSRLLSDRFSAERPKGSFSTLEIQRTEQGDSAMYLCASSLSPVVETQYFGPGTRLLVL.

The CDR3 is CASSLDAADYGYTF. CDR3 sequence (DNA): TGCGCCAGCAGCTTGGACGCGGCTGACTATGGCTACACCTTC. The chain carries TRBV5-1 and TRBJ1-2; D not resolved. Trimming pared 0 bases from V and 3 bases from J, leaving 9 bases between. Germline values: CDR1 SGHRS, CDR2 YFSETQ. This CDR3 is built from 14 residues.

V is TRBV11-2 and J is TRBJ2-2; D remains unclear. The CDR3 runs to 17 residues. Germline CDR1 reads SGHAT; CDR2 reads FQNNGV. V shed 4 bases and J shed 0 bases, with 15 bases lying between them. CDR3 in amino acids: CASSSPTTPSNTGELFF. The CDR3 region has the DNA TGTGCCAGCAGCTCCCCCACTACTCCATCGAACACCGGGGAGCTGTTTTTT.